One and the same sample provided the 30 T cell receptor beta chains below, sequenced in a study of T cells in tuberculosis. Only in-frame clones appear in the TCRdb table, and some are missing; sequencing was by immunoSEQ multiplex PCR. The sample holds over 25,000 clones, about 95% seen once. Sequenced sample: PBMCs. These receptors originate from a donor aged 10-35 years with latent tuberculosis or without tuberculosis infection.

The V and J genes are TRBV19 and TRBJ1-5, with unresolved D. The length of the CDR3 is 13 residues. V lost 8 bases and J 1 base, leaving 9 bases between the germline ends. Germline CDR1 and CDR2: LNHDA and SQIVND (reference sequence). In DNA, the CDR3 is TGTGCCAGTGGCCCCTTAAGCAATCAGCCCCAGCATTTT. As protein: CASGPLSNQPQHF.

V is TRBV19 and J is TRBJ1-1; D possibly corresponds to TRBD1 (5 bases). The CDR3 length is 13 residues. With 5 bases removed from V and 1 base from J, the gap between germline ends came to 8 bases. Germline V lookup: CDR1 LNHDA, CDR2 SQIVND (reference sequence). CDR3 coding DNA: TGTGCCAGTAGTGGGGCAGGGAACACTGAAGCTTTCTTT. The encoded protein is CASSGAGNTEAFF.

This clone was observed a single time. This chain connects TRBV6-5 to TRBJ1-3, with a tentative D call TRBD1 (6 bases). Looked up from germline, CDR1 is MNHEY and CDR2 is SVGAGI. Trimming took off 5 bases at V and 0 bases at J, with 11 bases between the two ends. There are 15 residues in the CDR3. CDR3 sequence reads: CASSRDRFSGNTIYF. The CDR3 DNA is TGTGCCAGCAGTCGAGACAGGTTCTCTGGAAACACCATATATTTT.

This clone turned up a few times. The J gene is TRBJ1-2, the V gene TRBV7-8; D is possibly TRBD1 (5 bases). Looked up from germline, CDR1 is SGHVS and CDR2 is FQNEAQ. This CDR3 has 12 amino acids. The V end lost 5 bases, the J end lost 8 bases, and 12 bases lay between the germline ends. CDR3 sequence reads: CASSPGGEGYTF. Here the CDR3 DNA reads TGTGCCAGCAGCCCGGGGGGTGAAGGCTACACCTTC.

The chain combines TRBV2 with TRBJ2-7; possible D gene TRBD1, 6 bases. This CDR3 is built from 15 residues. The germline gives CDR1 SNHLY, CDR2 FYNNEI. Trimming took 9 bases from V and 3 from J, leaving 21 bases between them. The CDR3 nucleotides read TGTGCCAGTCAAACGGACAGCGCAAGGATCTACGAGCAGTACTTC. This gives the protein CASQTDSARIYEQYF.

This clone was detected a few times. This chain joins TRBV9 and TRBJ2-3, with D maybe TRBD2 (6 bases). The V gene's germline CDR1 is SGDLS and CDR2 YYNGEE. The CDR3 covers 13 residues. Trimming removed 0 bases from V and 5 bases from J, with 7 bases in between. CDR3 nucleotides: TGTGCCAGCAGCGTAGGGGAGGTAGATACGCAGTATTTT. Translated: CASSVGEVDTQYF.

The chain uses TRBV2 and TRBJ1-1; D is ambiguous. The CDR3 is made up of 13 amino acids. Trimming pared 3 bases from V and 5 bases from J, leaving 10 bases between. Germline CDR1 is SNHLY and CDR2 is FYNNEI. CDR3 bases: TGTGCCAGCAGTGACCAGGTCTGGACTGAAGCTTTCTTT. Its translation is CASSDQVWTEAFF.

V is TRBV9 and J is TRBJ2-5, with 7 positions matching TRBD2. V lost 6 bases to trimming and J lost 5 bases; unmatched junction nucleotides: 4. Per germline, CDR1 SGDLS and CDR2 YYNGEE. The CDR3 has 12 residues. The CDR3 region has the DNA TGTGCCAGCAATGGGGAGGGGGAGACCCAGTACTTC. Amino acids: CASNGEGETQYF.

CDR3 sequence reads: CASSVSEAGNTIYF. The DNA for the CDR3 is TGTGCCAGCAGCGTCTCAGAGGCCGGAAACACCATATATTTT. This chain uses TRBV7-6 with TRBJ1-3; the D is unclear. The V end was cut by 5 bases, the J end by 4 bases, with 12 bases between. Per the germline V gene, CDR1 is SGHVS and CDR2 is FNYEAQ. This CDR3 comprises 14 residues.

V is TRBV7-3 and J is TRBJ2-1, with 8 bases fitting TRBD2. The CDR3 contains 17 residues. CDR1 is SGHTA, CDR2 FQGTGA, per germline. V was clipped by 2 bases and J by 7 bases; unmatched bases: 13. The CDR3 region is CASSLLASGRKRNEQFF. In nucleotides, the CDR3 is TGTGCCAGCAGCTTACTCGCTAGCGGGCGAAAGAGGAATGAGCAGTTCTTC.

Concerning this clone itself: This CDR3 is missing its conserved last phenylalanine or tryptophan, likely due to a read error. The limits of the CDR3 on the DNA are not certain, so only TCRdb's listed CDR3 is given. The rearrangement uses TRBV27 and TRBJ2-7; the tabulated D call, TRBD1, remains unverified against the DNA. The germline CDR1 and CDR2 sequences are MNHEY and SMNVEV (reference sequence). A total of 14 residues make up the CDR3, ends included. The CDR3 loop reads CASRRSPPGQGEGS.

V usage is TRBV5-1 and J usage is TRBJ2-2; 8 nucleotides line up with TRBD1. Germline V gene sequence: CDR1 SGHRS, CDR2 YFSETQ. J was trimmed by 4 bases and V by 0 bases; bases with no gene match: 8. This CDR3 is 17 amino acids long. This CDR3 reads CASSLDPGGPGTGELFF. The CDR3 coding sequence is TGCGCCAGCAGCTTGGACCCAGGGGGCCCGGGCACCGGGGAGCTGTTTTTT.

The J gene is TRBJ1-2, the V gene TRBV12-1. TRBV12-1 is assigned pseudogene status. The CDR3 consists of 12 residues. CDR3 amino acids: CASSFTRGGYTF. The DNA for the CDR3 is TGTGCCAGCAGCTTCACGAGAGGTGGCTACACCTTC.

The rearrangement uses TRBV6-1 and TRBJ2-7; weak D call: TRBD2 (6 bases). Germline loops: CDR1 MNHNS, CDR2 SASEGT. CDR3 size: 11 residues. V was cut by 8 bases and J by 5 bases, with 10 bases left in between. CDR3 amino acids: CASLEGNEQYF. CDR3 in DNA: TGTGCCAGCCTGGAGGGGAACGAGCAGTACTTC.

The CDR3 is CATSRGTVSTDTQYF. CDR3 nucleotide sequence: TGTGCCACCTCACGAGGAACGGTGAGCACAGATACGCAGTATTTT. This chain joins TRBV9 and TRBJ2-3; unclear D gene. The germline CDR1 and CDR2 sequences are SGDLS and YYNGEE. The length of the CDR3 is 15 residues. Trimming removed 9 bases at V and 0 bases at J, with 17 bases between.

The chain is built from TRBV5-1 and TRBJ1-1; a weak D match, TRBD1 (5 bases). The CDR3 consists of 15 residues. The germline gives CDR1 SGHRS, CDR2 YFSETQ. Trimming removed 4 bases at V and 0 bases at J, with 13 bases between. The CDR3 loop is CASSVAGFLNTEAFF. The CDR3 DNA sequence: TGCGCCAGCAGCGTAGCAGGGTTTCTGAACACTGAAGCTTTCTTT.

This chain uses TRBV7-3 with TRBJ2-5, with 7 nucleotides matching TRBD1. The germline gives CDR1 SGHTA, CDR2 FQGTGA. J lost 4 bases, V lost 4 bases, and 6 bases had no gene match. CDR3 length: 14 amino acids. The CDR3 reads CASSSGQVPETQYF. CDR3 sequence (DNA): TGTGCCAGCAGCTCCGGACAGGTTCCAGAGACCCAGTACTTC.

V usage is TRBV11-2 and J usage is TRBJ1-2, with D unresolved. The CDR3 contains 12 residues. Trimming took off 0 bases at V and 4 bases at J, with 3 bases between the two ends. The germline CDR1 and CDR2 sequences are SGHAT and FQNNGV. Written as DNA, the CDR3 is TGTGCCAGCAGCTTAGATCGCTATGGCTACACCTTC. Translating gives CASSLDRYGYTF.

The J gene is TRBJ2-5, the V gene TRBV7-2; 15 bases line up with TRBD2. CDR1 is SGHTA, CDR2 FQGNSA, per germline. CDR3 length: 17 residues. J lost 0 bases, V lost 5 bases, and 4 bases had no gene match. CDR3 bases: TGTGCCAGCAGCCCTGGACTAGCGGGGGGGTACCAAGAGACCCAGTACTTC. This sequence encodes CASSPGLAGGYQETQYF.

The rearrangement joins TRBV2 to TRBJ2-1, with TRBD2 matching over 7 bases. Germline V gene data show CDR1 as SNHLY and CDR2 as FYNNEI. The V gene end was trimmed by 7 bases and the J gene end by 5 bases; junction bases not matched to a gene: 5. CDR3 length: 13 amino acids. For the CDR3, the DNA is TGTGCCAGCATCCGGGACTACCACAATGAGCAGTTCTTC. Translated, it gives CASIRDYHNEQFF.

This clone was counted between two and nine times. The rearrangement joins TRBV2 to TRBJ1-1; 8 bases agree with TRBD1. The CDR3 consists of 15 residues. Germline CDR1 and CDR2: SNHLY and FYNNEI. Losses at the gene ends were 6 bases for V and 3 bases for J; bases not matched to a gene: 9. Written as DNA, the CDR3 is TGTGCCAGCAGCGAGCAGGGGGCGAAAGACACTGAAGCTTTCTTT. Encoded protein: CASSEQGAKDTEAFF.

The chain has TRBV11-3 and TRBJ1-2, with D tentatively TRBD1 (5 bases). CDR1 and CDR2 (germline): SGHNT, YENEEA. Between the trimmed V and J ends, which lost 0 bases and 4 bases, there was a span of 12 bases. CDR3 length equals 15 residues. CDR3 in amino acids: CASSLDMNRPYGYTF. The CDR3 bases are TGTGCCAGCAGCTTAGATATGAACAGGCCCTATGGCTACACCTTC.

The chain recombines TRBV11-1 with TRBJ2-3, with TRBD2 as a possible D gene (5 bases). Germline CDR1 SGHAT, CDR2 FQDESV (reference sequence). Trimming pared 1 base from V and 2 bases from J, leaving 10 bases between. The CDR3 runs 15 residues. The CDR3 loop reads CASSLDGRTTDTQYF. As DNA, the CDR3 is TGTGCCAGCAGCTTAGATGGGAGAACCACAGATACGCAGTATTTT. Together with reference TRBV11-1 and TRBJ2-3, the CDR3 gives the full variable domain: EAEVAQSPRYKITEKSQAVAFWCDPISGHATLYWYRQILGQGPELLVQFQDESVVDDSQLPKDRFSAERLKGVDSTLKIQPAELGDSAMYLCASSLDGRTTDTQYFGPGTRLTVL.

This clone has a single count. The chain carries TRBV14 and TRBJ1-1, with D unclear. The CDR3 is 14 residues long. Germline-derived CDR1 and CDR2 are SGHDN and FVKESK. V lost 1 base to trimming and J lost 3 bases, with 9 bases between them. The DNA of the CDR3 is TGTGCCAGCAGCCAAGCATGGGGAGACACTGAAGCTTTCTTT. This codes for CASSQAWGDTEAFF.

The V gene is TRBV4-1, the J gene TRBJ1-1; D possibly corresponds to TRBD1 (6 bases). The germline CDR1 and CDR2 sequences are MGHRA and YSYEKL. Trimming left V 4 bases short and J 1 base short, with 19 bases between. CDR3 size: 17 residues. The CDR3 reads CASSRSKQGRANTEAFF. The DNA for the CDR3 is TGCGCCAGCAGCCGATCAAAACAGGGTCGGGCGAACACTGAAGCTTTCTTT.

This clone has only one observation. CDR3 sequence: CASSPTSGTFTYEQYF. CDR3 nucleotides: TGCGCCAGCAGCCCAACTAGCGGGACTTTCACATACGAGCAGTACTTC. This chain joins TRBV5-1 and TRBJ2-7; 10 nucleotides line up with TRBD2. There are 16 residues in the CDR3. Germline V CDR1 and CDR2: SGHRS, YFSETQ. V lost 4 bases, J lost 4 bases, and 11 bases stayed unmatched.

The rearrangement joins TRBV6-5 to TRBJ1-4; D is undetermined. The CDR3 spans 15 residues. Trimming took 8 bases from V and 3 from J, leaving 16 bases between them. In germline, CDR1 is MNHEY, CDR2 SVGAGI. The CDR3 loop is CASAQNWPPNEKLFF. The CDR3 nucleotides read TGTGCCAGCGCCCAAAATTGGCCGCCTAATGAAAAACTGTTTTTT.

V and J are TRBV5-1 and TRBJ2-7, with D maybe TRBD2 (6 bases). Germline CDR1 and CDR2: SGHRS and YFSETQ. Between the trimmed V and J ends, which lost 2 bases and 2 bases, there was a span of 20 bases. This CDR3 spans 17 amino acids. CDR3 residues: CASSFSWISGSAYEQYF. CDR3 DNA sequence: TGCGCCAGCAGCTTTTCTTGGATTAGCGGTTCTGCCTACGAGCAGTACTTC.

The chain carries TRBV29-1 and TRBJ2-1; TRBD2 matches 13 bases. The junction had 9 bases not matched to a gene; V was cut back by 4 bases and J by 6 bases. The CDR3 sequence is 16 residues long. From germline, CDR1 is SQVTM and CDR2 ANQGSEA. Here the CDR3 reads CSVAGTSGDAINEQFF. CDR3 DNA sequence: TGCAGCGTTGCGGGGACTAGCGGGGATGCTATCAATGAGCAGTTCTTC.

A single count supports this clone. J is TRBJ2-2 and V is TRBV7-2, with a possible D match to TRBD1 (5 bases). The CDR3 runs 16 residues. The germline gives CDR1 SGHTA, CDR2 FQGNSA. The V and J ends lost 5 bases and 1 base respectively, with 14 bases between them. This CDR3 reads CASSRMTVGNTGELFF. CDR3 sequence (DNA): TGTGCCAGCAGCCGTATGACAGTCGGGAACACCGGGGAGCTGTTTTTT.